A selection of T cell receptor beta chains follows, all from one sample in a study of human T cells and chemical hapten exposure. TCRdb recomputed calls from the RACE reads with MiXCR, one row per CDR3 protein. The sample holds 75,000 to 90,000 distinct CDR3 sequences, about 10% seen once. Sequencing used whole blood, obtained in connection with sensitization to the hapten diphenylcyclopropenone (DPC). These receptor sequences come from a woman between 45 and 65 years old with alopecia areata. Some clones in this sample may be carry-over from other donors' samples. Both conserved end residues are part of each CDR3. Each record gives: D gene, V gene, clone size, J gene, CDR3 DNA, CDR3 protein. D genes are given only for firm matches. Not every row has a clone size; where given, it reads once, few, many or a size class.

.	TRBV29-1	few	TRBJ2-7	TGCAGCGTGGCCCTCCGACCGGGACGTATCGGGGAGCAGTACTTC	CSVALRPGRIGEQYF
.	TRBV6-5	.	TRBJ1-1	TGTGCCAGCAGTTATACCTTCCGGACTGAAGCTTTCTTT	CASSYTFRTEAFF
TRBD2	TRBV20-1	few	TRBJ2-1	TGCAGTGCTAGACTAGCGGGTCTGAGCTCCTACAATGAGCAGTTCTTC	CSARLAGLSSYNEQFF
.	TRBV10-3	many	TRBJ1-6	TGTGCCATCAGTGAGTCATTGCAGGGTAATTCACCCCTCCACTTT	CAISESLQGNSPLHF
.	TRBV5-1	many	TRBJ2-6	TGCGCCAGCAGCGGACGGACTACTGGGGCCAACGTCCTGACTTTC	CASSGRTTGANVLTF
.	TRBV27	many	TRBJ1-1	TGTGCCAGCAGCAAAGGGTCAGGGCCTGAAGCTTTCTTT	CASSKGSGPEAFF
TRBD2	TRBV5-5	many	TRBJ2-1	TGTGCCAGCAGCTCCGGGACTAGCGGGACCTACAATGAGCAGTTCTTC	CASSSGTSGTYNEQFF
.	TRBV6-2/TRBV6-3	many	TRBJ1-4	TGTGCCAGCAGACGGACCGAAAAACTGTTTTTT	CASRRTEKLFF
TRBD2	TRBV14	.	TRBJ2-7	TGTGCCAGCAGCCAACTAAGGACTAGCGGGTCCTACGAGCAGTACTTC	CASSQLRTSGSYEQYF
TRBD2	TRBV12-3/TRBV12-4	.	TRBJ2-1	TGTGCCAGCAGTTTGAGCGGGAGGGCCGATGAGCAGTTCTTC	CASSLSGRADEQFF
.	TRBV6-2/TRBV6-3	many	TRBJ2-1	TGTGCCAGCAGTTGGGGCGGTACGGGCGCCAATGAGCAGTTCTTC	CASSWGGTGANEQFF
.	TRBV28	many	TRBJ2-7	TGTGCCAGCAGCCCCTGGGACAAATACGAGCAGTACTTC	CASSPWDKYEQYF
TRBD1	TRBV7-9	.	TRBJ2-7	TGTGCCAGCAGCTCGGGGGGACAGGGGCCCTACGAGCAGTACTTC	CASSSGGQGPYEQYF
TRBD1	TRBV18	many	TRBJ1-5	TGTGCCAGCTCACCGGAGGGGACAGTTAGCAATCAGCCCCAGCATTTT	CASSPEGTVSNQPQHF
.	TRBV19	few	TRBJ2-5	TGTGCCAGTAGTATAGTAGACGGCAGCTCCCAAGAGACCCAGTACTTC	CASSIVDGSSQETQYF
.	TRBV20-1	many	TRBJ2-2	TGCAGTGCTAGAGATTCGGCCAGGGTCAACACCGGGGAGCTGTTTTTT	CSARDSARVNTGELFF
TRBD2	TRBV7-9	many	TRBJ2-2	TGTGCCAGCAGCACCGGGACTAGCGGGGAGCTGTTTTTT	CASSTGTSGELFF
.	TRBV12-3/TRBV12-4	.	TRBJ1-1	TGTGCCAGCAGTTTGGGGGGACCCGGCACTGAAGCTTTCTTT	CASSLGGPGTEAFF
.	TRBV6-5	many	TRBJ2-2	TGTGCCAGCAGTTACGGGGGACGGTATTACACCGGGGAGCTGTTTTTT	CASSYGGRYYTGELFF
.	TRBV5-1	many	TRBJ1-4	TGCGCCAGCAGCCCCGGGATCCCCCAAGAAAAACTGTTTTTT	CASSPGIPQEKLFF
.	TRBV28	many	TRBJ2-7	TGTGCCAGCAGTATCTCTATGTTCGAGCAGTACTTC	CASSISMFEQYF
.	TRBV12-3/TRBV12-4	few	TRBJ1-1	TGTGCCAGCAGTTTATATGGCCAAGCGAACACTGAAGCTTTCTTT	CASSLYGQANTEAFF
TRBD1	TRBV20-1	.	TRBJ1-4	TGCAGTGCTACCGGACAGGGCGGTGAAAAACTGTTTTTT	CSATGQGGEKLFF
TRBD1	TRBV5-1	.	TRBJ1-1	TGCGCCCTACGGCTTGGGACAGTGAACACTGAAGCTTTCTTT	CALRLGTVNTEAFF
.	TRBV23-1	.	TRBJ2-5	TGCGCCAGCAGTCAATCGTCCAGCCAAGAGACCCAGTACTTC	CASSQSSSQETQYF
TRBD2	TRBV7-2	.	TRBJ2-1	TGTGCCAGCAGTCTAGCGGGAGGTTTAGGGAATGAGCAGTTCTTC	CASSLAGGLGNEQFF
.	TRBV3-1	.	TRBJ1-5	TGTGCCAGCAGCAACGCCGCCAATCAGCCCCAGCATTTT	CASSNAANQPQHF
.	TRBV28	many	TRBJ1-2	TGTGCCAGCAGACGGACCGGGACACTCAGTAACTATGGCTACACCTTC	CASRRTGTLSNYGYTF
.	TRBV18	few	TRBJ2-7	TGTGCCAGCTCAGCCTGGGACGCCTACGAGCAGTACTTC	CASSAWDAYEQYF
TRBD2	TRBV14	many	TRBJ2-1	TGTGCCAGCAGCCCAAAAACTAGCGGGAGGGTCTCGGGTGAGCAGTTCTTC	CASSPKTSGRVSGEQFF
.	TRBV6-2/TRBV6-3	many	TRBJ2-7	TGTGCCAGCAGTTACTCGCCTATTCCCTCCGGCTACGAGCAGTACTTC	CASSYSPIPSGYEQYF
.	TRBV18	.	TRBJ2-3	TGTGCCAGCTCAATACGGGTGACTAGCACAGATACGCAGTATTTT	CASSIRVTSTDTQYF
.	TRBV11-2	many	TRBJ1-1	TGTGCCAGCAGCCGAGTCCCGGGACGGTTCTTGAACACTGAAGCTTTCTTT	CASSRVPGRFLNTEAFF
TRBD1	TRBV20-1	few	TRBJ1-3	TGCAGTGCTCGTTCCCCAGGGGGCTTCTCTGGAAACACCATATATTTT	CSARSPGGFSGNTIYF
TRBD1	TRBV7-2	many	TRBJ2-3	TGTGCCAGCAGCTTATCGACAGGGTCCACAGATACGCAGTATTTT	CASSLSTGSTDTQYF
.	TRBV15	many	TRBJ1-5	TGTGCCACCAGCAGAGACAGGGGAAACCAGCCCCAGCATTTT	CATSRDRGNQPQHF
TRBD1	TRBV11-2	many	TRBJ2-7	TGTGCCAGCAGCCCTCGTGGGACAGGGAACGAGCAGTACTTC	CASSPRGTGNEQYF
.	TRBV7-9	many	TRBJ2-7	TGTGCCAGCAGCTTAATATCGACCCGGGGTTTAAGCGAGCAGTACTTC	CASSLISTRGLSEQYF
.	TRBV2	.	TRBJ2-2	TGTGCCAGCAGGCGGGGAGAGAACACCGGGGAGCTGTTTTTT	CASRRGENTGELFF
.	TRBV4-1	many	TRBJ2-3	TGCGCCAGCAGCCTCCGACAGGGGAGGGCAGATACGCAGTATTTT	CASSLRQGRADTQYF
TRBD1	TRBV7-2	many	TRBJ2-3	TGTGCCAGCAGCACGACAGGGGGCACAGATACGCAGTATTTT	CASSTTGGTDTQYF
.	TRBV7-9	many	TRBJ2-1	TGTGCCAGCAGCTTGAGCGGGCCCTACAATGAGCAGTTCTTC	CASSLSGPYNEQFF
.	TRBV27	.	TRBJ1-5	TGTGCCACGGCTCTTAGGCAGAATCAGCCCCAGCGTTTT	CATALRQNQPQRF
.	TRBV20-1	medium-sized	TRBJ2-3	TGCAGTGCTAGAGGGGGTTGGCTAGGGAAGGATACGCAGTATTTT	CSARGGWLGKDTQYF
TRBD2	TRBV27	.	TRBJ2-7	TGTGCCAGCAGTTTGGTAGGCGGGAGGTCCGACGAGCAGTACTTC	CASSLVGGRSDEQYF
TRBD2	TRBV27	.	TRBJ2-1	TGTGCCAGCAGTGCCGGGACTAGCGGAGTCAATGAGCAGTTCTTC	CASSAGTSGVNEQFF
.	TRBV4-1	.	TRBJ1-4	TGCGCCAGCAGCCAAGGGATCAGAACAACTAATGAAAAACTGTTTTTT	CASSQGIRTTNEKLFF
TRBD2	TRBV10-3	few	TRBJ2-7	TGTGCCACTGAACTAGCGGGAGGGGGAGAGCAGTACTTC	CATELAGGGEQYF